The present TCR beta chain was sequenced within a study of CD8+ T cells in alopecia areata. Extraction and reverse transcription of RNA yielded cDNA as the sequencing template. Libraries were prepared by immunoSEQ multiplex PCR; TCRdb keeps only in-frame clonotypes and omits some of them. Of approximately 45,000 clones listed, about three fifths were seen once; the top ten hold about 20%. This CDR3 has 15 residues. Germline CDR1 LGHNA, CDR2 YSLEER. Treatment indicated: oral pan-JAK inhibitor, 5-10 mg twice daily. As to this clone: The junction shows a germline mismatch at one end, possibly a read error.

This chain uses TRBV4-3 with TRBJ1-2; 8 bases match TRBD1. The source of this sequence is a human donor with alopecia areata. The specimen comprised CD8+ T cells sorted from blood, sampled at week 4, from a patient treated with tofacitinib. The CDR3, as DNA: TGCGTCAGCAGCCAAGCCCTGGACAGGGCCCGTGGCTACACCTTC. Its protein is CVSSQALDRARGYTF.